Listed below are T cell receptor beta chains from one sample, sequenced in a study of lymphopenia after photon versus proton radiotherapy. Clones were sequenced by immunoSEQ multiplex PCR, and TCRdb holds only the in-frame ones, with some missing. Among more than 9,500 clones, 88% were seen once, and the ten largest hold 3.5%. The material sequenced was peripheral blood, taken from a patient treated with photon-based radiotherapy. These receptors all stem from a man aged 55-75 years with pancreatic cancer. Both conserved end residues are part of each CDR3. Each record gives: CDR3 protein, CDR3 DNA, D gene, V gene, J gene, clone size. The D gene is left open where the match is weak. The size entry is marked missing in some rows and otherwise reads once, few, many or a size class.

CDR3 protein: CASSLEAAVDEQYF; CDR3 DNA: TGTGCCAGCAGCTTAGAGGCCGCTGTCGACGAGCAGTACTTC; D gene: NA; V gene: TRBV7-3; J gene: TRBJ2-7; clone size: NA
CDR3 protein: CASSFTDTQYF; CDR3 DNA: TGTGCCAGCAGCTTCACAGATACGCAGTATTTT; D gene: NA; V gene: TRBV7-2; J gene: TRBJ2-3; clone size: NA
CDR3 protein: CASSPPGGAAKNIQYF; CDR3 DNA: TGTGCCAGCAGCCCCCCCGGGGGGGCGGCCAAAAACATTCAGTACTTC; D gene: TRBD2; V gene: TRBV7-2; J gene: TRBJ2-4; clone size: NA
CDR3 protein: CASSPDNSNQPQHF; CDR3 DNA: TGCGCCAGCAGCCCGGACAATAGCAATCAGCCCCAGCATTTT; D gene: NA; V gene: TRBV5-1; J gene: TRBJ1-5; clone size: NA
CDR3 protein: CASRTSEVIETQYF; CDR3 DNA: TGCGCCAGCCGGACTAGCGAGGTAATAGAGACCCAGTACTTC; D gene: TRBD2; V gene: TRBV10-2; J gene: TRBJ2-5; clone size: once
CDR3 protein: CASSPGYQGNQPQHF; CDR3 DNA: TGTGCCAGCTCACCAGGATACCAGGGAAATCAGCCCCAGCATTTT; D gene: NA; V gene: TRBV18; J gene: TRBJ1-5; clone size: NA
CDR3 protein: CASSLGVAGGVAETQYF; CDR3 DNA: TGTGCCAGCAGCCTCGGGGTAGCGGGGGGCGTCGCTGAGACCCAGTACTTC; D gene: TRBD2; V gene: TRBV11-2; J gene: TRBJ2-5; clone size: NA
CDR3 protein: CASSYWDEQFF; CDR3 DNA: TGTGCCAGCAGTTATTGGGATGAGCAGTTCTTC; D gene: NA; V gene: TRBV6-1; J gene: TRBJ2-1; clone size: NA
CDR3 protein: CATSREQSGRYGYTF; CDR3 DNA: TGTGCCACCAGCAGAGAACAGAGCGGCCGTTATGGCTACACCTTC; D gene: NA; V gene: TRBV15; J gene: TRBJ1-2; clone size: NA
CDR3 protein: CASSPVRQLNTEAFF; CDR3 DNA: TGTGCCAGCAGCCCTGTGCGACAGTTGAACACTGAAGCTTTCTTT; D gene: NA; V gene: TRBV4-2; J gene: TRBJ1-1; clone size: NA
CDR3 protein: CASSTRQGANTEAFF; CDR3 DNA: TGTGCCAGCAGCACCCGACAGGGAGCGAACACTGAAGCTTTCTTT; D gene: TRBD1; V gene: TRBV5-4; J gene: TRBJ1-1; clone size: NA
CDR3 protein: CASSLSSWGATDTQYF; CDR3 DNA: TGCGCCAGCAGCTTGTCATCGTGGGGGGCCACAGATACGCAGTATTTT; D gene: NA; V gene: TRBV5-1; J gene: TRBJ2-3; clone size: NA
CDR3 protein: CATSSRLAGGQYNEQFF; CDR3 DNA: TGTGCCACCAGCTCGCGACTAGCGGGGGGGCAATACAATGAGCAGTTCTTC; D gene: TRBD2; V gene: TRBV15; J gene: TRBJ2-1; clone size: NA
CDR3 protein: CASSGDADYSPLHF; CDR3 DNA: TGTGCCAGCAGTGGGGACGCCGACTATTCACCCCTCCACTTT; D gene: NA; V gene: TRBV28; J gene: TRBJ1-6; clone size: NA
CDR3 protein: CACQPEQGHGYTF; CDR3 DNA: TGTGCCTGCCAGCCAGAACAGGGGCATGGCTACACCTTC; D gene: TRBD1; V gene: TRBV30; J gene: TRBJ1-2; clone size: NA
CDR3 protein: CASSYTGTHGYGYTF; CDR3 DNA: TGTGCCAGCAGTTACACCGGGACACATGGCTATGGCTACACCTTC; D gene: NA; V gene: TRBV6-5; J gene: TRBJ1-2; clone size: NA
CDR3 protein: CASSQDTSFNQPQHF; CDR3 DNA: TGCGCCAGCAGCCAAGATACCAGTTTCAATCAGCCCCAGCATTTT; D gene: NA; V gene: TRBV4-1; J gene: TRBJ1-5; clone size: NA
CDR3 protein: CASSPFQVGTEAFF; CDR3 DNA: TGTGCCAGCAGCCCGTTTCAGGTAGGGACTGAAGCTTTCTTT; D gene: NA; V gene: TRBV7-6; J gene: TRBJ1-1; clone size: NA
CDR3 protein: CASSPRDRGYEQYF; CDR3 DNA: TGTGCCAGCAGCCCCCGGGACAGGGGATACGAGCAGTACTTC; D gene: TRBD1; V gene: TRBV5-5; J gene: TRBJ2-7; clone size: NA
CDR3 protein: CASSFGGRVNQPQHF; CDR3 DNA: TGTGCCAGCAGCTTTGGAGGGCGTGTCAATCAGCCCCAGCATTTT; D gene: NA; V gene: TRBV7-2; J gene: TRBJ1-5; clone size: NA
CDR3 protein: CASSSRGRAHEQYF; CDR3 DNA: TGTGCCAGCAGCTCCCGCGGTAGGGCCCACGAGCAGTACTTC; D gene: NA; V gene: TRBV7-2; J gene: TRBJ2-7; clone size: NA
CDR3 protein: CASSQPSESAGNTIYF; CDR3 DNA: TGTGCCAGCAGCCAACCCTCGGAGTCAGCTGGAAACACCATATATTTT; D gene: NA; V gene: TRBV7-5; J gene: TRBJ1-3; clone size: NA
CDR3 protein: CASSPLTAAEQYF; CDR3 DNA: TGTGCCAGCAGCCCCTTAACGGCAGCTGAGCAGTACTTC; D gene: NA; V gene: TRBV7-9; J gene: TRBJ2-7; clone size: NA
CDR3 protein: CASSQDLYRDGYTF; CDR3 DNA: TGCGCCAGCAGCCAAGATCTCTATAGGGATGGCTACACCTTC; D gene: NA; V gene: TRBV4-3; J gene: TRBJ1-2; clone size: NA
CDR3 protein: CASSEGLYEQYF; CDR3 DNA: TGTGCCAGCAGCGAGGGGCTATACGAGCAGTACTTC; D gene: NA; V gene: TRBV7-9; J gene: TRBJ2-7; clone size: NA
CDR3 protein: CACSPRGARYGYTF; CDR3 DNA: TGTGCCTGTTCTCCAAGGGGGGCCCGGTATGGCTACACCTTC; D gene: NA; V gene: TRBV30; J gene: TRBJ1-2; clone size: NA
CDR3 protein: CASSSARQETQYF; CDR3 DNA: TGTGCCAGCAGCTCGGCCCGCCAAGAGACCCAGTACTTC; D gene: NA; V gene: TRBV7-2; J gene: TRBJ2-5; clone size: few
CDR3 protein: CASSLARRGNYEQYF; CDR3 DNA: TGTGCCAGCAGCTTAGCACGTCGGGGGAACTACGAGCAGTACTTC; D gene: NA; V gene: TRBV7-2; J gene: TRBJ2-7; clone size: once
CDR3 protein: CASSPPSRAYEQYF; CDR3 DNA: TGTGCCAGCTCACCACCGAGCAGGGCCTACGAGCAGTACTTC; D gene: NA; V gene: TRBV18; J gene: TRBJ2-7; clone size: once
CDR3 protein: CASSLGGGGSTEAFF; CDR3 DNA: TGTGCCAGCAGTTTAGGAGGGGGAGGAAGCACTGAAGCTTTCTTT; D gene: NA; V gene: TRBV28; J gene: TRBJ1-1; clone size: NA
CDR3 protein: CASSPTGDPYEQYF; CDR3 DNA: TGTGCCAGCAGCCCTACAGGGGATCCCTACGAGCAGTACTTC; D gene: TRBD1; V gene: TRBV7-3; J gene: TRBJ2-7; clone size: once
CDR3 protein: CASSLRQGISYEQYF; CDR3 DNA: TGTGCCAGCAGTTTAAGGCAGGGAATATCCTACGAGCAGTACTTC; D gene: NA; V gene: TRBV27; J gene: TRBJ2-7; clone size: few
CDR3 protein: CAISLDGQSTDTQYF; CDR3 DNA: TGTGCCATCTCCCTAGACGGACAGAGCACAGATACGCAGTATTTT; D gene: NA; V gene: TRBV10-3; J gene: TRBJ2-3; clone size: NA
CDR3 protein: CASRSPGTGGFYGYTF; CDR3 DNA: TGTGCCAGTAGATCTCCCGGGACAGGGGGCTTCTATGGCTACACCTTC; D gene: TRBD1; V gene: TRBV19; J gene: TRBJ1-2; clone size: NA
CDR3 protein: CASSSPKGAGGTDTQYF; CDR3 DNA: TGTGCCAGCAGCTCCCCTAAGGGGGCGGGGGGGACAGATACGCAGTATTTT; D gene: TRBD2; V gene: TRBV13; J gene: TRBJ2-3; clone size: NA
CDR3 protein: CASSLWGGEETQYF; CDR3 DNA: TGTGCCAGCAGCTTATGGGGGGGCGAAGAGACCCAGTACTTC; D gene: NA; V gene: TRBV7-3; J gene: TRBJ2-5; clone size: NA
CDR3 protein: CATSRGREYEQFF; CDR3 DNA: TGTGCCACCAGCAGAGGCAGGGAGTATGAGCAGTTCTTC; D gene: NA; V gene: TRBV15; J gene: TRBJ2-1; clone size: NA
CDR3 protein: CSVAWDTQYF; CDR3 DNA: TGCAGCGTTGCCTGGGATACGCAGTATTTT; D gene: NA; V gene: TRBV29-1; J gene: TRBJ2-3; clone size: NA
CDR3 protein: CASSLPSSGNTIYF; CDR3 DNA: TGTGCCAGCAGCTTACCGAGCTCTGGAAACACCATATATTTT; D gene: NA; V gene: TRBV7-6; J gene: TRBJ1-3; clone size: few
CDR3 protein: CASSHYGTANTEAFF; CDR3 DNA: TGTGCCAGCAGCCACTACGGGACTGCCAACACTGAAGCTTTCTTT; D gene: NA; V gene: TRBV2; J gene: TRBJ1-1; clone size: NA
CDR3 protein: CASSPQGASFGYTF; CDR3 DNA: TGTGCCAGCAGCCCTCAGGGGGCGTCTTTTGGCTACACCTTC; D gene: TRBD1; V gene: TRBV11-1; J gene: TRBJ1-2; clone size: few
CDR3 protein: CASSGGWGEWTKNIQYF; CDR3 DNA: TGTGCCAGCAGTGGTGGGTGGGGGGAGTGGACCAAAAACATTCAGTACTTC; D gene: NA; V gene: TRBV6-1; J gene: TRBJ2-4; clone size: NA
CDR3 protein: CASSPLGQGAGEAFF; CDR3 DNA: TGTGCCAGCTCACCACTCGGACAGGGGGCGGGTGAAGCTTTCTTT; D gene: TRBD1; V gene: TRBV18; J gene: TRBJ1-1; clone size: NA
CDR3 protein: CASSWVAGGPADTQYF; CDR3 DNA: TGTGCCAGCAGCTGGGTCGCGGGGGGGCCTGCAGATACGCAGTATTTT; D gene: TRBD2; V gene: TRBV11-2; J gene: TRBJ2-3; clone size: NA
CDR3 protein: CASSLTGALARAGYGYTF; CDR3 DNA: TGTGCCAGCAGCTTAACGGGGGCCTTGGCGCGAGCAGGCTATGGCTACACCTTC; D gene: NA; V gene: TRBV7-2; J gene: TRBJ1-2; clone size: NA
CDR3 protein: CASSLAHAGELFF; CDR3 DNA: TGTGCCAGCAGCTTGGCACACGCCGGGGAGCTGTTTTTT; D gene: NA; V gene: TRBV5-6; J gene: TRBJ2-2; clone size: NA
CDR3 protein: CASSIGLAGVETQYF; CDR3 DNA: TGTGCCAGTAGTATAGGTCTAGCGGGGGTTGAGACCCAGTACTTC; D gene: TRBD2; V gene: TRBV19; J gene: TRBJ2-5; clone size: NA
CDR3 protein: CASSRRAGGSYEQYF; CDR3 DNA: TGTGCCAGCAGCCGCCGGGCGGGGGGGTCCTACGAGCAGTACTTC; D gene: TRBD2; V gene: TRBV7-3; J gene: TRBJ2-7; clone size: NA
CDR3 protein: CASSLGGNTEAFF; CDR3 DNA: TGTGCCAGCAGCTTAGGTGGGAACACTGAAGCTTTCTTT; D gene: NA; V gene: TRBV11-3; J gene: TRBJ1-1; clone size: NA
CDR3 protein: CASSLREYTEAFF; CDR3 DNA: TGCGCCAGCAGCTTGAGGGAATACACTGAAGCTTTCTTT; D gene: NA; V gene: TRBV5-1; J gene: TRBJ1-1; clone size: once
CDR3 protein: CASSSFISGYTF; CDR3 DNA: TGTGCCAGCAGCTCCTTCATTTCTGGCTACACCTTC; D gene: NA; V gene: TRBV4-2; J gene: TRBJ1-2; clone size: NA
CDR3 protein: CASSESGYEQYF; CDR3 DNA: TGCGCCAGCAGTGAGTCGGGCTACGAGCAGTACTTC; D gene: NA; V gene: TRBV10-1; J gene: TRBJ2-7; clone size: NA
CDR3 protein: CSVAAGSYSNQPQHF; CDR3 DNA: TGCAGCGTTGCTGCGGGGTCGTATAGCAATCAGCCCCAGCATTTT; D gene: NA; V gene: TRBV29-1; J gene: TRBJ1-5; clone size: NA
CDR3 protein: CAWSAYGWAGRTDTQYF; CDR3 DNA: TGTGCCTGGAGTGCCTACGGGTGGGCGGGGCGCACAGATACGCAGTATTTT; D gene: NA; V gene: TRBV30; J gene: TRBJ2-3; clone size: NA
CDR3 protein: CASSAARAGGEYQETQYF; CDR3 DNA: TGTGCCAGCAGCGCCGCTCGCGCGGGGGGAGAATACCAAGAGACCCAGTACTTC; D gene: TRBD2; V gene: TRBV9; J gene: TRBJ2-5; clone size: NA
CDR3 protein: CASSPPQGTSGDQETQYF; CDR3 DNA: TGTGCCAGCAGCCCCCCCCAAGGGACTAGCGGAGACCAAGAGACCCAGTACTTC; D gene: TRBD2; V gene: TRBV7-2; J gene: TRBJ2-5; clone size: once
CDR3 protein: CASSKSAHGLAGGYEQFF; CDR3 DNA: TGCGCCAGCAGCAAGTCCGCCCACGGACTAGCGGGGGGATATGAGCAGTTCTTC; D gene: TRBD2; V gene: TRBV4-1; J gene: TRBJ2-1; clone size: NA